The T cell receptor (beta chain) described here comes from a study of blood T cell repertoires in COVID-19. Repertoires were generated with immunoSEQ multiplex PCR, while TCRdb's copy carries only in-frame clones and drops some. In the table there are 250,000 to 350,000 clones, roughly 90% of which are singletons. The V gene end was trimmed by 6 bases and the J gene end by 9 bases; junction bases not matched to a gene: 8. From germline, CDR1 is SNHLY and CDR2 FYNNEI. The CDR3 consists of 14 residues. Material for sequencing was peripheral blood. This clonotype was obtained from a man younger than 30 who had recovered from COVID-19. The V gene is TRBV2, the J gene TRBJ1-6; 7 nucleotides align to TRBD1. The CDR3 bases are TGTGCCAGCAGGGGGACAGCCGGCAGTTCACCCCTCCACTTT. As protein: CASRGTAGSSPLHF.